The sequence of this T cell receptor beta chain was determined in a study of cytomegalovirus exposure and HLA in healthy donors (dated by TCRdb to the late 2010s). General notes on the study: An earlier analysis of roughly 610 of the donors reported approximately 300 Gb of sequence data and around 110 million unique TCR beta sequences obtained from roughly 170 million T cells. Approximately 300 gigabases of sequencing data and around 80 million unique TCR sequences made up an early release that covered 640 HLA-typed donors. The genetic ancestry cluster associated with self-reported Caucasian donors included approximately 85% of the 398 genotyped donors. The aim of the study was to test whether cataloging public T cell receptors could identify signatures of past pathogen exposure. Using immunosequencing, the study profiled T cell repertoires from 500 to 800 subjects and related those repertoires to cytomegalovirus serostatus. In addition to the first cohort of approximately 650 subjects, a separate validation cohort of about 120 different subjects was used. To predict cytomegalovirus infection status, the study combined high-throughput TCR immunosequencing, statistical association of individual TCRs with disease status, and machine learning. A later analysis re-analyzed previously published TCR beta repertoires from hundreds of donors and added high-resolution HLA genotyping to study TCR occurrence patterns. In the later analysis, no new phenotypic data were used to find candidate immune exposures; instead, reliance was placed on TCR beta sequences and their occurrence across donors. An earlier analysis of nearly 600 of the donors applied high-throughput TCR beta sequencing to assess whether each TCR beta V gene segment acted as functional or pseudogenic. Donor age, sex, ethnicity and CMV serostatus were collected together with the repertoire data. A later genetic analysis used genome-wide SNP genotypes for 398 of the 666 donors, treating that subset as a discovery cohort. Every repertoire in the discovery cohort had been generated on one and the same sequencing platform. Both class I and class II loci were covered by HLA typing, at four-digit resolution. The number of typed donors differed by locus: about 620-640 for A, B, C, DRB1 and DQB1; some 500 for DQA1; 606 for DPA1; and around 470 for DPB1. Roughly five DR-DQ haplotypes were handled as single units for association and clustering, since linkage in the cohort was strong. On average, around 200,000 unique TCR beta nucleotide sequences were sequenced per donor among 398 genotyped donors of the cohort, with 15% to 20% of those sequences being non-productive.

Relative to germline, V is missing 2 bases and J is missing 5 bases, with 5 bases of the junction outside any gene match. Per the germline V gene, MNHEY is the CDR1 and SVGAGI is the CDR2. Inclusive of the bounding cysteine and phenylalanine, the CDR3 is 14 residues long. Solely the CDR3 DNA is kept, with 42 bases framed from the first base. The cohort comprised some 700 healthy bone marrow donors. At the time of sampling, every cohort member was nominally healthy, though immune exposures that went unrecorded were likely present. The donor was CMV seronegative and was included in the group of around 320 seronegative cohort members. Each donor provided a peripheral blood sample, and peripheral blood mononuclear cells were used for TCR beta sequencing. The Qiagen DNeasy Blood Extraction Kit was used to extract genomic DNA from the blood cell samples. Study-wide conclusions, independent of this receptor: In a later analysis, HLA-associated TCR beta chains were found to be more clonally expanded and to have lower generation probabilities than equally common non-associated chains. An earlier analysis of approximately 600 of the donors showed that most TCR beta V segments appeared in productive rearrangements either about 87% or about 30% of the time, which broadly matched IMGT annotations. Three of the identified cytomegalovirus-associated TCR beta chains were confirmed in vitro to be specific for cytomegalovirus antigens. The earlier analysis of about 600 of the donors excluded 15 to 20 rarely observed V segments, including chromosome 9 orphons, because counts were too low. At a false discovery rate of 0.05, a later analysis linked around 17,000 TCR beta sequences to specific HLA alleles. The authors suggested that the approach could potentially be extended to other disease states and immunological phenotypes. When HLA alleles, especially DR and DQ, strongly co-occurred, attributing TCR associations to individual alleles was difficult. Most CMV-associated TCR beta chains appeared to be HLA-restricted in a later analysis, and the HLA associations seemed to be driven largely by CMV exposure. A further reported finding was that TCR beta sequences accurately predicted the HLA-A and HLA-B alleles for most subjects in the first cohort. In a later genetic analysis, fewer N-insertions in productive TCRs were reported among donors in an Asian-associated ancestry cluster than the roughly 700-donor mean. In the study, around 150 TCR beta chains were listed as associated with cytomegalovirus. In a later analysis, the rate of TCR association differed among HLA loci, with DRB1 alleles having the most associated TCRs and HLA-C alleles having the fewest. Because the 87-base-pair reads could not distinguish some IMGT-functional V segments, including TRBV6-2 and TRBV6-3, those segments were excluded. A cluster of highly shared sequence variants was judged likely to be a technical artifact of the sequencing pipeline. An association between a missense DCLRE1C variant and V-gene and J-gene trimming of TCR beta chains was found in a later genetic analysis and replicated in an independent cohort. In this cohort, only TCR beta chains were sequenced, and detectable features were limited by the absence of alpha or paired-chain data. According to a later analysis, parvovirus B19, influenza, CMV and Epstein-Barr virus appeared linked to several top co-occurrence clusters. In both the original and validation cohorts, the classifier was reported to diagnose cytomegalovirus status with high specificity and sensitivity. Correlated functional status among segregating V segments might be attributable to linkage disequilibrium, but an unknown experimental factor could not be ruled out. The presence/absence analyses assumed that sequencing depth was roughly uniform across donors, and that assumption may not be true. Most TCR sequences were seen in very few donors, while some public TCRs were found in many individuals. Because some donors lacked HLA typing at each locus, the association tests relied only on the typed subset. For the cohort, immune exposure information was limited to CMV serostatus.

A word on this clone: Its antigen remains undetermined. Within one base of it there is no much larger clone, and no base qualities were kept.

Receptors were amplified or captured by the immunoSEQ multiplex PCR assay. For the multiplex PCR, a mixture combining 60 forward primers for TCR Vbeta segments and 13 reverse primers for TCR Jbeta segments was used. A multiplex PCR assay on genomic DNA amplified the CDR3 region of rearranged TCR beta genes. The amplified TCR beta libraries were sequenced on the Illumina HiSeq System as 87-base-pair reads. The published analysis was carried out like this. In a later analysis, tens of millions of unique TCR beta chains were counted across the 666 repertoires, and around 10 million of these chains were shared by at least two donors. Raw reads were error-corrected and collapsed into unique sequences by a nearest-neighbor algorithm in which closely related sequences were merged to remove PCR and sequencing errors. CDR3 sequences were aligned to IMGT reference sequences to assign V, D and J gene segments. For a sequence to be retained, a match of at least six nucleotides was required to both a V gene segment and a J gene segment. Rearrangements were called productive when the CDR3 lacked stop codons and stayed in frame with V and J; all others were non-productive. CDR3 was defined according to IMGT convention as the region running from the second conserved V-encoded cysteine to the conserved J-encoded phenylalanine. Sequences without an unambiguous match to a single V gene segment were excluded from the earlier analysis of several hundred of the donors. In an earlier analysis of approximately 590 of the donors, a V segment was called functional when productive rearrangements were above 56.7%, and segregating when the standard deviation between donors exceeded 5%. To diagnose cytomegalovirus status from the catalog of TCR beta chain sequences, a statistical classification framework was built. In a later analysis, TCR nucleotide sequences were compared against IMGT/GENE-DB human TR gene sequences so that V and J genes could be assigned. The TCRdist pipeline was used in a later analysis to assign CDR3 sequences and most-parsimonious VDJ recombination scenarios. A later analysis defined each TCR beta chain by its CDR3 amino acid sequence plus V-gene family, and excluded reads lacking a unique V-gene family. In a later analysis, 500 to 700 highly shared, low-generation-probability nucleotide sequences were removed to address suspected cross-contamination and a sequencing artifact. A later analysis calculated a clonal expansion index for each public chain from normalized within-repertoire ranks of inferred template counts. In a later analysis, generation probabilities were computed using a VDJ recombination model fitted to out-of-frame rearrangements, and the results were checked against IGoR. Hypergeometric tests were used in a later analysis to score TCR-TCR, TCR-HLA and TCR-CMV co-occurrence, with a repertoire-size bias correction applied to the TCR pairs. False discovery rates were estimated in a later analysis by permuting HLA or CMV assignments 20 times. A later analysis grouped co-occurring TCRs with DBSCAN, adding TCRdist sequence similarity when clustering within HLA-allele-positive subsets. Repertoires with fewer than 30,000 or more than 120,000 public chains, plus five repertoires with anomalous nucleotide sharing, were excluded from co-occurrence clustering. TCRdb holds this immuneACCESS table with in-frame rearrangements only. Some clones are missing; in checked studies, unresolved V genes explain under half, and the rest has no known cause. Clone size and the V and J calls come from that table; the DNA yielded D and trimming. The sample yields about 180,000 clones; 77% were counted once. The ten biggest clones cover approximately 1.3% of the sample.

The rearrangement combines TRBV6-5 with TRBJ1-2, with 7 bases matching TRBD1. The clonotype was recovered from a man in his late teens or twenties in good health and CMV-seronegative. The source material was PBMCs. The DNA reads as follows: TGTGCCAGCAGTTACAGGGGGCTCGGGTATGGCTACACCTTC. It encodes CASSYRGLGYGYTF.